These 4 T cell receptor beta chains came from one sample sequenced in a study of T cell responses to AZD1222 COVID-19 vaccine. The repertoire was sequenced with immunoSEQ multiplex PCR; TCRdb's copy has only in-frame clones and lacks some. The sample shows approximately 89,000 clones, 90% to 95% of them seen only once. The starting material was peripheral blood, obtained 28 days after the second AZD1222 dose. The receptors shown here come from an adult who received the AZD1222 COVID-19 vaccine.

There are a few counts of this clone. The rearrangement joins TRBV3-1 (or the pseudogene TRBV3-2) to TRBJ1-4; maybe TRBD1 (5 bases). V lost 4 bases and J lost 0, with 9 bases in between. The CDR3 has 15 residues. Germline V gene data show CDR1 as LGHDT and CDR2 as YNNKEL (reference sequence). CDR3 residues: CASSLQGTTNEKLFF. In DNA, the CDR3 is TGTGCCAGCAGCCTCCAGGGAACAACTAATGAAAAACTGTTTTTT.

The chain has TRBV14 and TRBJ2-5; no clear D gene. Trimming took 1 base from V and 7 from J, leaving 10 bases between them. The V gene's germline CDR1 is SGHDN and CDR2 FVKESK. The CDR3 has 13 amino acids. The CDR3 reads CASSQVLDGTQYF. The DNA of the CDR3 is TGTGCCAGCAGCCAAGTACTGGATGGGACCCAGTACTTC. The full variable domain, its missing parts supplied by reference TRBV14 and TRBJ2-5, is EAGVTQFPSHSVIEKGQTVTLRCDPISGHDNLYWYRRVMGKEIKFLLHFVKESKQDESGMPNNRFLAERTGGTYSTLKVQPAELEDSGVYFCASSQVLDGTQYFGPGTRLLVL.

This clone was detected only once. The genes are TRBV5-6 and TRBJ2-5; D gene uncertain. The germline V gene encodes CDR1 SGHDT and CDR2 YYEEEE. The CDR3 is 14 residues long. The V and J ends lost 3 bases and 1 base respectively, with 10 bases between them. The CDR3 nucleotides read TGTGCCAGCAGCTCCGATACGCTCCAAGAGACCCAGTACTTC. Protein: CASSSDTLQETQYF. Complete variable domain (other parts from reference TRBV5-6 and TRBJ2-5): DAGVTQSPTHLIKTRGQQVTLRCSPKSGHDTVSWYQQALGQGPQFIFQYYEEEERQRGNFPDRFSGHQFPNYSSELNVNALLLGDSALYLCASSSDTLQETQYFGPGTRLLVL.

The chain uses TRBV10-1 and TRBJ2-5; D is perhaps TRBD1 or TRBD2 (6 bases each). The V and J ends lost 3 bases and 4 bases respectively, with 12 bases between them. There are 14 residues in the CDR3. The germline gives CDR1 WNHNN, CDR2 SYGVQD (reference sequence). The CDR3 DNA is TGCGCCAGCAGTGACCCGGGGGCTGGAGAGACCCAGTACTTC. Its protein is CASSDPGAGETQYF.